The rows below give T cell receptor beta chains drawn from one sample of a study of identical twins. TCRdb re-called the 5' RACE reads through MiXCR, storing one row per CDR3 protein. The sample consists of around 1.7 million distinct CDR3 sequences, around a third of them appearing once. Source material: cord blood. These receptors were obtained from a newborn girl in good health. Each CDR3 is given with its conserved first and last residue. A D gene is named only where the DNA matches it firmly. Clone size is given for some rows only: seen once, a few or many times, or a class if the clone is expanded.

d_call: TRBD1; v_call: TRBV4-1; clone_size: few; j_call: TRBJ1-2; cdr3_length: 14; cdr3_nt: TGCGCCAGCAGCCACAAGGGGAACAGGGGTGGCTACACCTTC; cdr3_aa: CASSHKGNRGGYTF
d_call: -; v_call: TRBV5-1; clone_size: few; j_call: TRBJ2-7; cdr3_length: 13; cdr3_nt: TGCGCCAGCAGCTTGGGTATCCCGGACGAGCAGTACTTC; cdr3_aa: CASSLGIPDEQYF
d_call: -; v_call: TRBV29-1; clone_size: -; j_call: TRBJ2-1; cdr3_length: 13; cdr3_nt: TGCAGCGTAGAGTGGGCGGCTAACAATGAGCAGTTCTTC; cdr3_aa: CSVEWAANNEQFF
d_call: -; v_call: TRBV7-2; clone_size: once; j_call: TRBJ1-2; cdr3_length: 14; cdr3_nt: TGTGCCAGCAGCCCAGGGTGGGAAGGGTATGGCTGCACCTTC; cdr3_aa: CASSPGWEGYGCTF
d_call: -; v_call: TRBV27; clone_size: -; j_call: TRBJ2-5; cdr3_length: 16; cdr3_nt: TGTGCCAGCAGTTTATTCCCGGACTCCCCAGGAGAGACCCAGTACTTC; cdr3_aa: CASSLFPDSPGETQYF
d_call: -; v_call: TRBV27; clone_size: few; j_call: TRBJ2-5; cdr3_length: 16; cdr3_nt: TGTGCCAGCAGTCCCTTGGGGGGCCCCGAGATGGGGACCCAGTACTTC; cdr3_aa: CASSPLGGPEMGTQYF
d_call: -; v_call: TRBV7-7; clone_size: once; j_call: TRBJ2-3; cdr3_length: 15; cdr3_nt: TGTGCTAGCAGCCCCTCAGCGGCTAGCACAGATACGCGGTATTTT; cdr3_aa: CASSPSAASTDTRYF
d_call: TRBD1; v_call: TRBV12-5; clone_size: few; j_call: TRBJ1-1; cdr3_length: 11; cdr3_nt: TGTGCTAGTGGGGCCGACAGGGAGGCTTTCTTT; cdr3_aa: CASGADREAFF
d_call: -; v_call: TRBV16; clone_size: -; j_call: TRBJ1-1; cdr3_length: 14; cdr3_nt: TGTGCCAGCAGTCCGCTCGGAGGAAACACTGAAGCTTTCTTT; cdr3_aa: CASSPLGGNTEAFF
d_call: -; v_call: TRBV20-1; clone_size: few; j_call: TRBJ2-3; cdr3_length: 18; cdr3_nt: TGCAGTGCTAGAGTTCCTCTGCAGGGACTGAGTTCCACAGATACGCAGTATTTT; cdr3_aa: CSARVPLQGLSSTDTQYF
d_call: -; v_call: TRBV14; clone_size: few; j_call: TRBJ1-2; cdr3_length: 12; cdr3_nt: TGTGCCAGCAGCCAAGCAAAGAATGGCTACACCTTC; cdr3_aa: CASSQAKNGYTF
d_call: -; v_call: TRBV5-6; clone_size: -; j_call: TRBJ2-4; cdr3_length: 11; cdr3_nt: TGTGCCAGCGGCTACGGGGTTGAGCAGTACTTC; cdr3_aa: CASGYGVEQYF
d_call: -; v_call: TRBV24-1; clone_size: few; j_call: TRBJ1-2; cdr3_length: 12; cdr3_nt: TGTGCCACCAGTGCTACCAGGGATGGCTACACCTTC; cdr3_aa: CATSATRDGYTF
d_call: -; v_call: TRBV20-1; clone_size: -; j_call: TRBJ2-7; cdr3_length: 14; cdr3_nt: TGCAGTGCTAGCCCGACCAGACCTACCTACGAGCAGTACTTC; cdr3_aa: CSASPTRPTYEQYF
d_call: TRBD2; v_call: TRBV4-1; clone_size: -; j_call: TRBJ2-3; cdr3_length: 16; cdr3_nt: TGCGCCAGCAGCCAAGTGGCTAGCGGGAGGGCCAATACGCAGTATTTT; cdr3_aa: CASSQVASGRANTQYF
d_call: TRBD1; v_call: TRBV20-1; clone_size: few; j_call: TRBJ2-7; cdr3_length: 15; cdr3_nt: TGCAGTGCTCTACCAGAGACAGGGCGAACCTACGAGCAGTACTTC; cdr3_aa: CSALPETGRTYEQYF
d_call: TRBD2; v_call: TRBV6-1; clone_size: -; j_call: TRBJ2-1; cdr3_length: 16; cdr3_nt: TGTGCCAGCACCCCGCCCGGGACTACCTTCTACAATGAGCAGTTCTTC; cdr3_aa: CASTPPGTTFYNEQFF
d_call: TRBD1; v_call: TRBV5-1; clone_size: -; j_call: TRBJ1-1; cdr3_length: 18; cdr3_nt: TGCGCCAGCAGCTTGGGGAGGGGGACAGGGGTTACGAACACTGAAGCTTTCTTT; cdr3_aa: CASSLGRGTGVTNTEAFF
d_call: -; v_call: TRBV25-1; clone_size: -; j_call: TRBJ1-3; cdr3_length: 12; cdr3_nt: TGTGCCAGCATCAGCTCTGGAAACACCATATATTTT; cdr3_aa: CASISSGNTIYF
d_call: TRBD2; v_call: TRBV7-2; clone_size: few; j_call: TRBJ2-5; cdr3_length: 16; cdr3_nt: TGTGCCAGCAGCTTCACTACTAGCGGGAGCGGGAATGAGCAGTACTTC; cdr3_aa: CASSFTTSGSGNEQYF
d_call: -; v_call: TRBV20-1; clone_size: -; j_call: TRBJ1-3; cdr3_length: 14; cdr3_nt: TGCAGTGCTAGCCCCCCGGGGGCAGGAAACACCATATATTTT; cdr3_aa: CSASPPGAGNTIYF
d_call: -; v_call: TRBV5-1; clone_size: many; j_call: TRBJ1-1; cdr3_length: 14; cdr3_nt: TGTGCCAGCAGCTTGGCAGGGGTGGGCACTGAAGCTTTCTTT; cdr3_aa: CASSLAGVGTEAFF
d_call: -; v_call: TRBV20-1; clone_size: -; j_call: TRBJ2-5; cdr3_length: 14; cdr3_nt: TGCAGTACTAGAAGTATCCGGGTTCAGGAGACCCAGTACTTC; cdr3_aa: CSTRSIRVQETQYF
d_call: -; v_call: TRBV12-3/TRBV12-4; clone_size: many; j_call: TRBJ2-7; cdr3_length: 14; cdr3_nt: TGTGCCAGCAGCCAGTATCAAAATCCCTACGAGCAGTACTTC; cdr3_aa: CASSQYQNPYEQYF
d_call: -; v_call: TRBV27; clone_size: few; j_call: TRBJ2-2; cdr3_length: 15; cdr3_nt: TGTGCCAGCAGTCCAATCTCAGGGTACACCGGGGAGCTGTTTTTT; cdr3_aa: CASSPISGYTGELFF
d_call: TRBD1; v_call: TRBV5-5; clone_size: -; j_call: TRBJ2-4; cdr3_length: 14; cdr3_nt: TGTGCCAGCAGCTTCCGGACAGGGAACTACGGGCAGTACTTC; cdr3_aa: CASSFRTGNYGQYF
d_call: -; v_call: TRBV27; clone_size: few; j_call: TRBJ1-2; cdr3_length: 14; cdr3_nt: TGTGCCAGCAGTCCCAAGAGGGCTAACTATGGCTACACCTTC; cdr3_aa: CASSPKRANYGYTF
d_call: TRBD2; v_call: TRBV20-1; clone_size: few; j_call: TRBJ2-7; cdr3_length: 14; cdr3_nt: TGCAGTGCTAGTTTTAAGCGGGGGGGCTACGAGCAGTACTTC; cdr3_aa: CSASFKRGGYEQYF
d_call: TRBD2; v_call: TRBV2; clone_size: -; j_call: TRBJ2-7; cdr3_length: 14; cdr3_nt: TGTGCCAGCAAAGGAACTAGCGGCACCTACGAGCAGTACTTC; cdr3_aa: CASKGTSGTYEQYF
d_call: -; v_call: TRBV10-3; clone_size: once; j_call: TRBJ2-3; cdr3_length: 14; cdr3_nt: TGTGCCATCAGTGCCGTGGGCAGCACAGATACGCAGTATTTT; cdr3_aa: CAISAVGSTDTQYF
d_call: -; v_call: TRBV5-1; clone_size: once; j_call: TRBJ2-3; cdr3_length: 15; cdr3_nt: TGCGCCAGCAGCCAAGGACAGCTGGGCACAGATACGCAGTATTTT; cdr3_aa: CASSQGQLGTDTQYF
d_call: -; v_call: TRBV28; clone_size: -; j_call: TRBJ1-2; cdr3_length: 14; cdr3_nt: TGTGCCAGCAGTCCCCCGGGGTTGGCCTATGGCCACACCTTC; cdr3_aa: CASSPPGLAYGHTF
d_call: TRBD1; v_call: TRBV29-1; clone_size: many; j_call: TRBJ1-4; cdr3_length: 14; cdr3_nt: TGCAGCGCCCGTGACAGGGGAGTAGATGAAAAACTGTTTTTT; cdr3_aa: CSARDRGVDEKLFF
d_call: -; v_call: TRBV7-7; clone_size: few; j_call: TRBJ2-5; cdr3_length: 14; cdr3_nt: TGTGCCAGCAGCCAGGGACGGAGCCAAGAGACCCAGTACTTC; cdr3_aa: CASSQGRSQETQYF
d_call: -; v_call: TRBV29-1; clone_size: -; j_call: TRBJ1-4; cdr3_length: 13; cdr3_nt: TGCAGCGTTGAAGAGGGGACTTTCGGGTATGCGTTTTTT; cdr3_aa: CSVEEGTFGYAFF
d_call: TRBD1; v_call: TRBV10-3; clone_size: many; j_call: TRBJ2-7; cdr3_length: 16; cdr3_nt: TGTGCCATCAGTGGTTGGTTAGGGACAGGATCCTACGAGCAGTACTTC; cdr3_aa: CAISGWLGTGSYEQYF
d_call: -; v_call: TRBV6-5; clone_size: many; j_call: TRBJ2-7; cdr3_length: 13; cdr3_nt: TGTGCCAGCAGTTGGCAGTTCTCCTACGAGCAGTACTTC; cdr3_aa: CASSWQFSYEQYF
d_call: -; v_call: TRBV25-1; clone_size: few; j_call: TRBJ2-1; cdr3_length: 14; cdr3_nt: TGTGCCAGCAGTGAATTCGGTGGTTACAATGAGCAGTTCTTC; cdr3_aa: CASSEFGGYNEQFF
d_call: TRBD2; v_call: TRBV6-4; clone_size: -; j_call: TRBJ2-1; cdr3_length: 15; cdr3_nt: TGTGCCAGCAGTGACTCGGGGACTAGCAGGGAGACCCAGTTCTTC; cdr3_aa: CASSDSGTSRETQFF
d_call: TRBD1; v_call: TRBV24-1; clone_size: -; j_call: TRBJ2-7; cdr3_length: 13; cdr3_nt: TGTGCCACGACAGGGACCTCCTACAATGAGCAGTACTTC; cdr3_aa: CATTGTSYNEQYF
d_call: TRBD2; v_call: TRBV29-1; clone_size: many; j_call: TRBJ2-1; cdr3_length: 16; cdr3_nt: TGCAGCGTTAAAAGCGGGAGGGCGAACTCCTACAATGAGCAGTTCTTC; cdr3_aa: CSVKSGRANSYNEQFF
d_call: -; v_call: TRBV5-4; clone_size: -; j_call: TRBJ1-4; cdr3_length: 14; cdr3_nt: TGTGCCAGCAGCGTGGCGGGACGATATGAAAAACTGTTTTTT; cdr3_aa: CASSVAGRYEKLFF
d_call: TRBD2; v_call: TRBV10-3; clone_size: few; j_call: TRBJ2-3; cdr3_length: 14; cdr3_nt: TGTGCCATCAGTGACCTCAGGGAGGGGGATACGCAGTATTTT; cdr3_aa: CAISDLREGDTQYF
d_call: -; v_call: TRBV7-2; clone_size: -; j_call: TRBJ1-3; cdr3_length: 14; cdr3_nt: TGTGCCAGCAGCTATACAGGGACTGGAAACACCATATATTTT; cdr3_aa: CASSYTGTGNTIYF
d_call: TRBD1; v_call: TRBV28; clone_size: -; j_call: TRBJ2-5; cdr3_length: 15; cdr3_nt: TGTGCCAGCAGGGACAGGGGGAAGTCACAAGAGACCCAGTACTTC; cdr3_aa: CASRDRGKSQETQYF
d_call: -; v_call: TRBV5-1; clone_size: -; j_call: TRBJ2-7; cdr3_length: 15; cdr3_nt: TGCGCCAGCAGCTTTAGTGGACGGCGGCAGGACGAGCAGTACTTC; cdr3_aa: CASSFSGRRQDEQYF